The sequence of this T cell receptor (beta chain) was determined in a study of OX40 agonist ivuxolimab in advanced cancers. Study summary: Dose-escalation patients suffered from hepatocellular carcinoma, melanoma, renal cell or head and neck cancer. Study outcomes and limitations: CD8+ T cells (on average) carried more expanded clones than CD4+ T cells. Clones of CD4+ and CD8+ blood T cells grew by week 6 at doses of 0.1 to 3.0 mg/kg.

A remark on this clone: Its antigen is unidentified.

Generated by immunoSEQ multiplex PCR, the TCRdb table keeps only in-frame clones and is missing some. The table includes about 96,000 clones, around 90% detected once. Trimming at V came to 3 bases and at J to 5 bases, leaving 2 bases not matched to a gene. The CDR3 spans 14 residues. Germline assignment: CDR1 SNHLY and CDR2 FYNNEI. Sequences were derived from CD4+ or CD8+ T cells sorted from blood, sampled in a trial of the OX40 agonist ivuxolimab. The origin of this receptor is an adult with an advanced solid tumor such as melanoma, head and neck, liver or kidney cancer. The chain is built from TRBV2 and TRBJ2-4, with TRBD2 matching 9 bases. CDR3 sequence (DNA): TGTGCCAGCAGTGAGATAGCGGGAGAAAACATTCAGTACTTC. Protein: CASSEIAGENIQYF.